What follows are 5 T cell receptor beta chains derived from one specimen sequenced in a study of blood T cell repertoires in COVID-19. Sequencing used immunoSEQ multiplex PCR; TCRdb keeps in-frame clones, though not all of them. The profile shows approximately 84,000 clones, around 80% of them singletons. The sample was peripheral blood. These receptor sequences come from a woman older than 75 with acute or convalescent COVID-19.

The chain joins TRBV6-5 to TRBJ2-7; 10 bases are a match to TRBD1. J was trimmed by 6 bases and V by 4 bases; bases with no gene match: 6. Germline CDR1 MNHEY, CDR2 SVGAGI. The CDR3 sequence is 14 residues long. CDR3 coding DNA: TGTGCCAGCAGTTGGGACAGGGGAGGCCCCGAGCAGTACTTC. This translates into CASSWDRGGPEQYF.

V gene TRBV19 combines with J gene TRBJ2-5; no clear D. Trimming cost V 6 bases and J 0 bases, with 14 bases left between them. Germline V gene data show CDR1 as LNHDA and CDR2 as SQIVND (reference sequence). The CDR3 has 15 residues. This CDR3 is CASSPSPRDQETQYF. CDR3 sequence (DNA): TGTGCCAGTAGCCCGTCCCCTAGAGACCAAGAGACCCAGTACTTC.

This chain uses TRBV5-1 with TRBJ2-7; 12 bases fit TRBD2. The ends lost 4 bases at V and 6 bases at J; junction bases unmatched: 8. From germline, CDR1 is SGHRS and CDR2 YFSETQ. The CDR3 has 15 residues. This chain's CDR3 is CASSQPSGRAGEQYF. The CDR3 DNA reads as TGCGCCAGCAGCCAACCTAGCGGGAGGGCAGGCGAGCAGTACTTC.

V is TRBV5-5 and J is TRBJ2-1; D uncertain. The germline CDR1 and CDR2 sequences are SGHKS and YYEKEE (reference sequence). V was trimmed by 4 bases and J by 3 bases, leaving 2 bases between them. This CDR3 comprises 11 residues. The DNA of the CDR3 is TGTGCCAGCAGCCTCTACAATGAGCAGTTCTTC. Its translation is CASSLYNEQFF. The whole variable domain, filled in from reference TRBV5-5 and TRBJ2-1, reads DAGVTQSPTHLIKTRGQQVTLRCSPISGHKSVSWYQQVLGQGPQFIFQYYEKEERGRGNFPDRFSARQFPNYSSELNVNALLLGDSALYLCASSLYNEQFFGPGTRLTVL.

The chain employs TRBV5-1 and TRBJ2-7, with TRBD2 as a possible D gene (5 bases). The CDR3 is 14 residues long. Trimming took 0 bases from V and 2 from J, leaving 9 bases between them. Germline CDR1 and CDR2: SGHRS and YFSETQ. CDR3 in DNA: TGCGCCAGCAGCTTGGCAGCGGCTGCCTACGAGCAGTACTTC. Its translation is CASSLAAAAYEQYF.